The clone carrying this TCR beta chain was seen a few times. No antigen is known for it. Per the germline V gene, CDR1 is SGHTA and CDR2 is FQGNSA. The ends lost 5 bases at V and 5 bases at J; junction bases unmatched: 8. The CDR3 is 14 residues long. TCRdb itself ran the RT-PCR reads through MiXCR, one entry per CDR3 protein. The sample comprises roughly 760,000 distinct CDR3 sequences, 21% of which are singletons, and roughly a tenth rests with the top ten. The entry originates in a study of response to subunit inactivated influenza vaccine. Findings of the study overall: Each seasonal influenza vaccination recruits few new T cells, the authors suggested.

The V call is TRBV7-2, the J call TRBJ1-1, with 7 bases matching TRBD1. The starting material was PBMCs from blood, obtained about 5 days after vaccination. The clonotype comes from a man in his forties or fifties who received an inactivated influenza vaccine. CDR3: CASSPGGVVTEAFF. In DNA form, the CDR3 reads TGTGCCAGCAGCCCAGGGGGGGTTGTAACTGAAGCTTTCTTT.